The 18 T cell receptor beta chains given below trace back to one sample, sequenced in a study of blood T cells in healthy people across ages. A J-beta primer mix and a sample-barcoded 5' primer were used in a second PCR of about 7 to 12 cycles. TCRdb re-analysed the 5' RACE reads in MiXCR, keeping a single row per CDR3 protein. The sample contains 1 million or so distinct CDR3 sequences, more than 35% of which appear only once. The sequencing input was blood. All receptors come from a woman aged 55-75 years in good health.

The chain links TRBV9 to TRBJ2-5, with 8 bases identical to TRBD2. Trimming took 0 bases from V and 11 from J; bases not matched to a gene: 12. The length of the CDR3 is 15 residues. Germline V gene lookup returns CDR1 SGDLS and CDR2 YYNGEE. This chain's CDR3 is CASSVALAAVNEQYF. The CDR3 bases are TGTGCCAGCAGCGTAGCACTAGCGGCTGTCAATGAGCAGTACTTC.

The CDR3 region is CASSCPRLATTYEQYF. Here the CDR3 DNA reads TGTGCCAGCAGCTGCCCTCGACTAGCGACTACCTACGAGCAGTACTTC. The chain uses TRBV7-6 and TRBJ2-7; 8 bases are a match to TRBD2. V was clipped by 4 bases and J by 2 bases; unmatched bases: 10. The germline V gene has CDR1 SGHVS and CDR2 FNYEAQ. The CDR3 spans 16 residues.

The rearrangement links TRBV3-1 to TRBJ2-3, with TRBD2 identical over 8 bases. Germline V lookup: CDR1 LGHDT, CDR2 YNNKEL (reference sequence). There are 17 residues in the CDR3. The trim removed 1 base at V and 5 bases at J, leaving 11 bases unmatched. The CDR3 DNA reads TGTGCCAGCAGCCAAGGGCCCGGAATGCGGGAGGTAGATACGCAGTATTTT. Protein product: CASSQGPGMREVDTQYF.

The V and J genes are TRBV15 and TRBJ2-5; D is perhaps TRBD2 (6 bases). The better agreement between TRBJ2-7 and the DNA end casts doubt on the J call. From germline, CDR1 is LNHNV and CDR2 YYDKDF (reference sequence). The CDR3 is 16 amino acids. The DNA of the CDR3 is TGTGCCACCAGCAGAGATGGGCTAGCGCCCTTCTACGAGCAGTACTTC. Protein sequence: CATSRDGLAPFYEQYF.

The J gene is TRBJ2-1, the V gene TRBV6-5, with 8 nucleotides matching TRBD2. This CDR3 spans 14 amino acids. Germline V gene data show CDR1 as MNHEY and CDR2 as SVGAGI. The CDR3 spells CTTSLSGSYNEQFF. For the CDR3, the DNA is TGTACCACTTCTCTAAGCGGGAGCTACAATGAGCAGTTCTTC.

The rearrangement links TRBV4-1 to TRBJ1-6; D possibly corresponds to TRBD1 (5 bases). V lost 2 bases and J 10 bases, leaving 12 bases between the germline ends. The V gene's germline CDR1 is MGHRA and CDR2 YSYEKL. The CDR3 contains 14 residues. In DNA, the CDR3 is TGCGCCAGCAGCCAACCACAGAGGGGATCACCCCTCCACTTT. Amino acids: CASSQPQRGSPLHF.

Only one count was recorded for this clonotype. CDR3 bases: TGTGCCAGCAGCTTAAACCCAAGCGGGCCTTACAATGAGCAGTTCTTC. Protein: CASSLNPSGPYNEQFF. This sequence joins TRBV7-3 and TRBJ2-1, with D possibly TRBD2 on 6 matching bases. The length of the CDR3 is 16 residues. With 1 base removed from V and 4 bases from J, the gap between germline ends came to 14 bases. CDR1 and CDR2 from the germline V gene are SGHTA and FQGTGA.

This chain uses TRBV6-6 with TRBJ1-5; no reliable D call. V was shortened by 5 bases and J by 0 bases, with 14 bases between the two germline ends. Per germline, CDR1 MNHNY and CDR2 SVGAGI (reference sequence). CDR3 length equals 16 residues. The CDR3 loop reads CASSPNLDISNQPQHF. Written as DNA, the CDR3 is TGTGCCAGCAGTCCCAACCTAGACATTAGCAATCAGCCCCAGCATTTT.

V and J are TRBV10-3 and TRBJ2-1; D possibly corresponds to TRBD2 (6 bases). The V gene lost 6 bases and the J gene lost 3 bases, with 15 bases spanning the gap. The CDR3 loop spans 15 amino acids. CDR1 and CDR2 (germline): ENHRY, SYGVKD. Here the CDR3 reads CAIRLSGHGYNEQFF. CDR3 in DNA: TGTGCCATCAGACTCAGCGGGCACGGCTACAATGAGCAGTTCTTC.

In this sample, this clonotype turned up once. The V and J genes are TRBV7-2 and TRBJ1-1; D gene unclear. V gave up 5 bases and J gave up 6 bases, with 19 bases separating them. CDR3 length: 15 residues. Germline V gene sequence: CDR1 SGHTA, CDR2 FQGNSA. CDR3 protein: CASSALVGVGAEAFF. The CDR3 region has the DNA TGTGCCAGCAGCGCCCTCGTCGGCGTAGGCGCTGAAGCTTTCTTT.

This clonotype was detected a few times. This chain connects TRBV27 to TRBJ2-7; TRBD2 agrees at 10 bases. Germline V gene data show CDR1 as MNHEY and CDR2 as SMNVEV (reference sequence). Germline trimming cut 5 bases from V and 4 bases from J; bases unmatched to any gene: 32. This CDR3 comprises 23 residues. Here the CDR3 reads CASSPLPFEGVDASGRRMYEQYF. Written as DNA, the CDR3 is TGTGCCAGCAGTCCCCTTCCGTTTGAAGGGGTCGATGCTAGCGGGAGAAGAATGTACGAGCAGTACTTC.

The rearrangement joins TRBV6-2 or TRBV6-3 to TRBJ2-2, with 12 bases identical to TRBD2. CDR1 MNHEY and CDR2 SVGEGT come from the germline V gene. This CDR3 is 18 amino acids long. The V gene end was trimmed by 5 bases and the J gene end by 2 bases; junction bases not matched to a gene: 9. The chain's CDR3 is CASSPLAGGHTNTGELFF. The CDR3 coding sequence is TGTGCCAGCAGTCCACTAGCGGGGGGCCACACTAACACCGGGGAGCTGTTTTTT.

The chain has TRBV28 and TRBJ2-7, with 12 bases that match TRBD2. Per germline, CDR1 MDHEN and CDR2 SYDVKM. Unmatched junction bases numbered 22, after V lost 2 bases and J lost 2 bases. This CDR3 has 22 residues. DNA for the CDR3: TGTGCCAGCAGTTTAGGCCGCTCCGGGACTAGCGGGCCTGTGACTCGCACCTACGAGCAGTACTTC. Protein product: CASSLGRSGTSGPVTRTYEQYF.

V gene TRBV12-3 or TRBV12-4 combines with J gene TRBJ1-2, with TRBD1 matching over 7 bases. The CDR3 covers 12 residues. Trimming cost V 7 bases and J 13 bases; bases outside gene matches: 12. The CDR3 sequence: CASKLTGSAVTF. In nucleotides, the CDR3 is TGTGCCAGCAAGCTGACAGGGTCGGCCGTCACCTTC.

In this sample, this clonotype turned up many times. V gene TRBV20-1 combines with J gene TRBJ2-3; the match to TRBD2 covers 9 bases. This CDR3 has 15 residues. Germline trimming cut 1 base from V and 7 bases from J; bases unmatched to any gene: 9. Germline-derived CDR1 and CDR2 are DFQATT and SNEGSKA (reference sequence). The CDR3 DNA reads TGCAGTGCTAGAGCCCCCGGGACTAGCCTACATACGCAGTATTTT. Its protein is CSARAPGTSLHTQYF.

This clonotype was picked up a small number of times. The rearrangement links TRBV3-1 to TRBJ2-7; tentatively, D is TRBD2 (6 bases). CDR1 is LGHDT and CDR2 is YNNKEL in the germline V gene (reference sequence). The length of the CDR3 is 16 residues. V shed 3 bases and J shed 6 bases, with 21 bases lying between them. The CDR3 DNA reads TGTGCCAGCAGCCAGCAAGGCCTAGCGCAGTCGGGCGAGCAGTACTTC. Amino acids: CASSQQGLAQSGEQYF.

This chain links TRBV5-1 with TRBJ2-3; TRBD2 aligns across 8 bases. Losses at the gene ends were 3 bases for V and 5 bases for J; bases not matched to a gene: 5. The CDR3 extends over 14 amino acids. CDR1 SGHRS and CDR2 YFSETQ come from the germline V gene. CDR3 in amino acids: CASSSETSEDTQYF. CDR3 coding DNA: TGCGCCAGCAGCTCGGAGACTAGCGAAGATACGCAGTATTTT.

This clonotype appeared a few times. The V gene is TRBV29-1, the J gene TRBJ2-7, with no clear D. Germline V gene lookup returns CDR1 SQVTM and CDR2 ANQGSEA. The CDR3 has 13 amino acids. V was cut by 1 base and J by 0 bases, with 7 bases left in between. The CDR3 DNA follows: TGCAGCGTTGAAGGTGCAGCCTCCTACGAGCAGTACTTC. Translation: CSVEGAASYEQYF.